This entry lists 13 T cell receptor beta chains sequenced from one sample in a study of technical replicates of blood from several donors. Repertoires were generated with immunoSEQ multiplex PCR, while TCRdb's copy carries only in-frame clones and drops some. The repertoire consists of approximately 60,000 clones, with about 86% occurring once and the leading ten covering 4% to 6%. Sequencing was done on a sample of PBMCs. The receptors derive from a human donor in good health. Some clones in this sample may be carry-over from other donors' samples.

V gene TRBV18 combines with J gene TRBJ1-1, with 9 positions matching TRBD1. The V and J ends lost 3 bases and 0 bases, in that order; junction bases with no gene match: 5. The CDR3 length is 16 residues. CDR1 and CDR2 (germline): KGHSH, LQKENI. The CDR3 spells CASSPMGQGMNTEAFF. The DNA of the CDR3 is TGTGCCAGCTCACCGATGGGACAGGGTATGAACACTGAAGCTTTCTTT.

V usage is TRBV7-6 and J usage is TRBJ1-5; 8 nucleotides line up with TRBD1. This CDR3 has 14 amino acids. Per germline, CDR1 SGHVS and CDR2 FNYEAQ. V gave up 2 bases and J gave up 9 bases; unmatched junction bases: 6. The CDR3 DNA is TGTGCCAGCAGCTTAAACAGGGGGTTGACGCCCCAGCATTTT. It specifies CASSLNRGLTPQHF.

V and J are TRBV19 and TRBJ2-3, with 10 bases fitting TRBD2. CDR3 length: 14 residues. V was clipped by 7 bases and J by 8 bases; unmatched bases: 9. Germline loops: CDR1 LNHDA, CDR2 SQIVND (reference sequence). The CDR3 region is CASTPGTSDVTQYF. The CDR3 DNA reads TGTGCCAGTACCCCCGGGACTAGCGATGTTACGCAGTATTTT.

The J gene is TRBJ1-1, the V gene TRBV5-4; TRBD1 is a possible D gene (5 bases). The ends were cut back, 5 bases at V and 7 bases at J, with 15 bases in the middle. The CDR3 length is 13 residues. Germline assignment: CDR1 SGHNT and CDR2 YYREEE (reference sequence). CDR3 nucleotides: TGTGCCAGCAGGATGACAGAGAGTCTTGAAGCTTTCTTT. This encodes CASRMTESLEAFF.

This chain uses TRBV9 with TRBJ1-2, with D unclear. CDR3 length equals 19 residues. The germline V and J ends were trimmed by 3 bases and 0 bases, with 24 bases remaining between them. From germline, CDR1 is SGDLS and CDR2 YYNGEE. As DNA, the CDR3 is TGTGCCAGCAGCGAGGACCCTTTTCCATTCCGGGGAACTAACTATGGCTACACCTTC. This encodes CASSEDPFPFRGTNYGYTF.

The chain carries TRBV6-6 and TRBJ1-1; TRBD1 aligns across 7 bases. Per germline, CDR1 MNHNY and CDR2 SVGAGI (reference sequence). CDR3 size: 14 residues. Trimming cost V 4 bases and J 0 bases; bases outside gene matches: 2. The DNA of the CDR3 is TGTGCCAGCAGTTTCGACAGGGTGAACACTGAAGCTTTCTTT. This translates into CASSFDRVNTEAFF.

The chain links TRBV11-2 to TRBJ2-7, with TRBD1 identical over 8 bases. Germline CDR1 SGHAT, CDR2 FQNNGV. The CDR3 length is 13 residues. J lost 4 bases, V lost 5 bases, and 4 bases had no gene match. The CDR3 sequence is CASSEDRVYEQYF. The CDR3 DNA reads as TGTGCCAGCAGCGAGGACAGGGTTTACGAGCAGTACTTC.

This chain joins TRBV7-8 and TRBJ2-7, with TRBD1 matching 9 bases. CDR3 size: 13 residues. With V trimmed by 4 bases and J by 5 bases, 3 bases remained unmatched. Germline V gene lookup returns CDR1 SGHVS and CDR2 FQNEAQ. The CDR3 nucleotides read TGTGCCAGCAGCTGGACAGGGGTGGACGAGCAGTACTTC. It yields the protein CASSWTGVDEQYF.

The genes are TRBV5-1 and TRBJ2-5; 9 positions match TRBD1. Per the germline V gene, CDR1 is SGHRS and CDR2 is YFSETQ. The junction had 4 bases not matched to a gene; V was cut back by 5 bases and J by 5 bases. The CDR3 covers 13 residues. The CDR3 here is CASRRTGDETQYF. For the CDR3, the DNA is TGCGCCAGCAGACGGACAGGGGATGAGACCCAGTACTTC.

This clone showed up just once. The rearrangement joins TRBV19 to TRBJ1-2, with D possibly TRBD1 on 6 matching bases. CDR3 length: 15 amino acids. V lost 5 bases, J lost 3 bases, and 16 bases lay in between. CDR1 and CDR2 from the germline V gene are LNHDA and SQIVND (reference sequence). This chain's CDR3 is CASSPGTDSHYGYTF. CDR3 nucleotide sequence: TGTGCCAGTAGTCCGGGGACGGACAGCCACTATGGCTACACCTTC.

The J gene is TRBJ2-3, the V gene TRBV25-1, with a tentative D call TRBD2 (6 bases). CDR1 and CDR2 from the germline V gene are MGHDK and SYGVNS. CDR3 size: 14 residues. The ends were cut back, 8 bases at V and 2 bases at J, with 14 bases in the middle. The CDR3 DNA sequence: TGTGCCAGCGCCATGAGCGGGTTCACAGATACGCAGTATTTT. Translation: CASAMSGFTDTQYF.

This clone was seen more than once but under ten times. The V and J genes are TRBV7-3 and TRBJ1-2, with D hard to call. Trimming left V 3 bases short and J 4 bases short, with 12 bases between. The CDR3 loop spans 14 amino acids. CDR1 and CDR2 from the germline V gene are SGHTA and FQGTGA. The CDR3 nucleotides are TGTGCCAGCAGCTTCGCACGCGGCGGCTATGGCTACACCTTC. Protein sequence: CASSFARGGYGYTF.

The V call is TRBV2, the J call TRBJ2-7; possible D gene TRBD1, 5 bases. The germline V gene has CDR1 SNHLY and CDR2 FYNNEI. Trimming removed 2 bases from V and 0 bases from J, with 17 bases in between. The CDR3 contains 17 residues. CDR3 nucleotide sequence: TGTGCCAGCAGTGAATATCGGTCGGGCAGGGCCTCCTACGAGCAGTACTTC. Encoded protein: CASSEYRSGRASYEQYF.